The 30 T cell receptor beta chains below all came from one sample that was sequenced in a study of cytomegalovirus exposure and HLA in healthy donors (dated by TCRdb to the late 2010s). Library prep was done by the immunoSEQ multiplex PCR assay. As stored in TCRdb, this immuneACCESS dataset retains in-frame rearrangements with V and J assigned. A fraction of the clones does not appear; measured against another copy, unresolved V genes explain less than half of the discrepancy, and the remainder lacks a known reason. In all, the sample holds some 110,000 clones, and around 88% of those were seen once. The top ten constitute nearly 5% of the sample. The sample comprised PBMCs. These receptors came from a man between 18 and 29 years old in good health and CMV-seronegative.

The genes are TRBV4-1 and TRBJ1-1, with 9 bases that match TRBD1. CDR3 length: 14 residues. CDR1 and CDR2 from the germline V gene are MGHRA and YSYEKL. The V and J ends lost 1 base and 6 bases, in that order; junction bases with no gene match: 3. The CDR3 region is CASSQAGTGSEAFF. CDR3 nucleotides: TGCGCCAGCAGCCAAGCCGGGACAGGGTCTGAAGCTTTCTTT.

This chain uses TRBV19 with TRBJ1-1; D perhaps matches TRBD1 (6 bases). The CDR3 has 12 residues. The V end was cut by 1 base, the J end by 11 bases, with 11 bases between. CDR1 LNHDA and CDR2 SQIVND come from the germline V gene (reference sequence). CDR3 coding DNA: TGTGCCAGTAGTATAGCCGGGGGGCGGGCTTTCTTT. As protein: CASSIAGGRAFF.

The V call is TRBV7-6, the J call TRBJ2-7; 10 nucleotides agree with TRBD2. The germline CDR1 and CDR2 sequences are SGHVS and FNYEAQ. V dropped 4 bases and J dropped 2; count of bases not matched to a gene: 2. This CDR3 contains 14 residues. The CDR3 DNA is TGTGCCAGCAGCTCCCTAGCGGGGGCCTACGAGCAGTACTTC. It yields the protein CASSSLAGAYEQYF.

V usage is TRBV7-6 and J usage is TRBJ2-1, with D possibly matching TRBD2 (5 bases). This CDR3 has 15 residues. Between the trimmed V and J ends, which lost 1 base and 7 bases, there was a span of 14 bases. CDR1 is SGHVS, CDR2 FNYEAQ, per germline. The CDR3 nucleotides are TGTGCCAGCAGCTTAGTAGCGCCGAATGGGAATGAGCAGTTCTTC. This sequence encodes CASSLVAPNGNEQFF.

J is TRBJ2-7 and V is TRBV6-6; 11 bases agree with TRBD2. Trimming removed 7 bases from V and 2 bases from J; junction bases left unmatched: 4. Per the germline V gene, CDR1 is MNHNY and CDR2 is SVGAGI (reference sequence). The CDR3 is made up of 14 amino acids. In DNA, the CDR3 is TGTGCCAGCACCGGGACTAGCGGTGCCTACGAGCAGTACTTC. It yields the protein CASTGTSGAYEQYF.

V usage is TRBV7-8 and J usage is TRBJ1-5; 7 bases align to TRBD1. The CDR3 contains 14 residues. J gave up 9 bases and V 3 bases, and 8 bases lay outside the gene matches. CDR1 is SGHVS, CDR2 FQNEAQ, per germline. CDR3 bases: TGTGCCAGCAGCTTGACAGGGCCCCTTTGGCCCCAGCATTTT. Protein sequence: CASSLTGPLWPQHF.

The genes are TRBV15 and TRBJ2-1; 8 nucleotides align to TRBD2. The CDR3 has 17 residues. Unmatched junction bases numbered 11, after V lost 2 bases and J lost 5 bases. Germline values: CDR1 LNHNV, CDR2 YYDKDF (reference sequence). The CDR3 loop reads CATSRNRGGVLNNEQFF. In DNA form, the CDR3 reads TGTGCCACCAGCAGAAACCGGGGGGGGGTCCTTAACAATGAGCAGTTCTTC.

The rearrangement joins TRBV30 to TRBJ2-3; 8 bases are a match to TRBD2. The CDR3 is made up of 11 amino acids. J lost 9 bases, V lost 6 bases, and 5 bases had no gene match. Germline-derived CDR1 and CDR2 are GTSNPN and SVGIG (reference sequence). CDR3 region: CACISGATQYF. The CDR3 DNA reads TGTGCCTGTATTAGCGGGGCCACGCAGTATTTT.

The rearrangement joins TRBV9 to TRBJ1-2, with TRBD1 as a possible D gene (5 bases). V dropped 4 bases and J dropped 6 bases, with 25 bases sitting between them. CDR1 and CDR2 (germline): SGDLS, YYNGEE. The CDR3 runs to 17 residues. Here the CDR3 DNA reads TGTGCCAGCAGCCCCGAGGGGAGGAGCGGCCCTATGGATGGCTACACCTTC. Protein: CASSPEGRSGPMDGYTF.

This chain uses TRBV11-3 with TRBJ2-1; 9 bases match TRBD2. Germline-derived CDR1 and CDR2 are SGHNT and YENEEA. J was trimmed by 7 bases and V by 0 bases; bases with no gene match: 7. There are 16 residues in the CDR3. CDR3 in DNA: TGTGCCAGCAGCTTAGATTCCAGGAGCGGGGGGAATGAGCAGTTCTTC. Its translation is CASSLDSRSGGNEQFF. Combining the CDR3 with reference TRBV11-3 and TRBJ2-1 gives the whole variable domain EAGVVQSPRYKIIEKKQPVAFWCNPISGHNTLYWYLQNLGQGPELLIRYENEEAVDDSQLPKDRFSAERLKGVDSTLKIQPAELGDSAVYLCASSLDSRSGGNEQFFGPGTRLTVL.

The chain joins TRBV13 to TRBJ2-3, with 9 bases aligning to TRBD2. V shed 8 bases, J shed 3 bases, and the junction held 6 bases outside the gene matches. Germline V gene lookup returns CDR1 PRHDT and CDR2 FYEKMQ (reference sequence). CDR3 length: 14 amino acids. This chain's CDR3 is CASRGREVTDTQYF. CDR3 sequence (DNA): TGTGCCAGCCGCGGGAGGGAGGTGACAGATACGCAGTATTTT.

The chain joins TRBV7-2 to TRBJ1-5; D gene ambiguous. This CDR3 is built from 18 residues. Trimming cost V 5 bases and J 0 bases, with 20 bases left between them. Germline CDR1 is SGHTA and CDR2 is FQGNSA. In DNA, the CDR3 is TGTGCCAGCAGCCCTCATCCGCTGAGTTCCTATAGCAATCAGCCCCAGCATTTT. Amino acids: CASSPHPLSSYSNQPQHF.

This clone has only one observation. The chain carries TRBV6-1 and TRBJ1-4; a weak D match, TRBD1 (5 bases). Per germline, CDR1 MNHNS and CDR2 SASEGT. Trimming removed 3 bases from V and 3 bases from J, with 11 bases in between. The CDR3 covers 15 residues. CDR3 region: CASSEMGPPNEKLFF. Written as DNA, the CDR3 is TGTGCCAGCAGTGAGATGGGGCCCCCTAATGAAAAACTGTTTTTT.

The J gene is TRBJ2-1, the V gene TRBV7-9; 7 bases are a match to TRBD2. Germline V CDR1 and CDR2: SEHNR, FQNEAQ (reference sequence). CDR3 length equals 17 residues. Losses at the gene ends were 3 bases for V and 7 bases for J; bases not matched to a gene: 15. In DNA form, the CDR3 reads TGTGCCAGCAGCTTGGCAAGCGGGACTCAACTCCGGAATGAGCAGTTCTTC. This codes for CASSLASGTQLRNEQFF.

The V and J genes are TRBV19 and TRBJ1-1, with 9 bases lining up with TRBD1. Unmatched junction bases numbered 6, after V lost 4 bases and J lost 6 bases. Germline-derived CDR1 and CDR2 are LNHDA and SQIVND (reference sequence). This CDR3 is 14 amino acids long. CDR3 bases: TGTGCCAGTAGTACGACAGGGGGGGAGGCTGAAGCTTTCTTT. Amino acids: CASSTTGGEAEAFF. The full variable domain, with the rest looked up from reference TRBV19 and TRBJ1-1, is DGGITQSPKYLFRKEGQNVTLSCEQNLNHDAMYWYRQDPGQGLRLIYYSQIVNDFQKGDIAEGYSVSREKKESFPLTVTSAQKNPTAFYLCASSTTGGEAEAFFGQGTRLTVV.

The chain joins TRBV28 to TRBJ2-7, with D perhaps matching TRBD2 (6 bases). The CDR3 extends over 14 amino acids. Germline-derived CDR1 and CDR2 are MDHEN and SYDVKM. The V end lost 5 bases, the J end lost 4 bases, and 15 bases lay between the germline ends. The CDR3 bases are TGTGCCAGCAGTCAAGGGGACGGACTATACGAGCAGTACTTC. This encodes CASSQGDGLYEQYF.

V usage is TRBV7-6 and J usage is TRBJ2-1, with TRBD2 matching over 14 bases. The germline V gene encodes CDR1 SGHVS and CDR2 FNYEAQ. CDR3 size: 17 residues. V shed 5 bases and J 6 bases; nucleotides not matched to a gene: 9. The CDR3, as DNA: TGTGCCAGCAGCCAGACTAGCGGGGGGGTCGGTAGCAATGAGCAGTTCTTC. It specifies CASSQTSGGVGSNEQFF.

In this sample, this clone turned up once. The chain couples TRBV29-1 to TRBJ2-7, with a tentative D call TRBD1 (5 bases). The V and J ends lost 4 bases and 2 bases respectively, with 12 bases between them. There are 13 residues in the CDR3. The germline V gene has CDR1 SQVTM and CDR2 ANQGSEA. The DNA for the CDR3 is TGCAGCGTTGGTTGGGGCGGAACCTACGAGCAGTACTTC. Protein: CSVGWGGTYEQYF.

The chain links TRBV7-8 to TRBJ2-1, with D possibly TRBD2 on 7 matching bases. CDR1 and CDR2 from the germline V gene are SGHVS and FQNEAQ. V was cut by 5 bases and J by 0 bases, with 23 bases left in between. The CDR3 consists of 19 residues. CDR3 DNA: TGTGCCAGCAGCCCACGGGGGAGGGGGGGGGACCCCTCCTACAATGAGCAGTTCTTC. It yields the protein CASSPRGRGGDPSYNEQFF.

The count of this clone is one. The rearrangement links TRBV19 to TRBJ2-3; no clear D. V was cut by 3 bases and J by 5 bases, with 6 bases left in between. The germline CDR1 and CDR2 sequences are LNHDA and SQIVND (reference sequence). CDR3 size: 12 residues. This chain's CDR3 is CASSIRGDTQYF. CDR3 in DNA: TGTGCCAGTAGTATCCGCGGAGATACGCAGTATTTT. Filled out from reference TRBV19 and TRBJ2-3, the complete variable domain reads DGGITQSPKYLFRKEGQNVTLSCEQNLNHDAMYWYRQDPGQGLRLIYYSQIVNDFQKGDIAEGYSVSREKKESFPLTVTSAQKNPTAFYLCASSIRGDTQYFGPGTRLTVL.

The chain recombines TRBV7-9 with TRBJ2-1; D might be TRBD1 (5 bases). CDR1 and CDR2 from the germline V gene are SEHNR and FQNEAQ (reference sequence). The V and J ends lost 5 bases and 7 bases respectively, with 15 bases between them. The CDR3 is made up of 14 amino acids. The chain's CDR3 is CASSPGSGMNEQFF. The CDR3 bases are TGTGCCAGCAGCCCAGGGTCGGGTATGAATGAGCAGTTCTTC.

The V call is TRBV19, the J call TRBJ2-1; 13 nucleotides align to TRBD2. The V segment lost 4 bases and the J segment 4 bases; nucleotides outside the gene matches: 4. Germline assignment: CDR1 LNHDA and CDR2 SQIVND (reference sequence). This CDR3 is 16 amino acids long. Here the CDR3 reads CASSKLAGGLYNEQFF. CDR3 coding DNA: TGTGCCAGTAGTAAACTAGCGGGAGGGCTATACAATGAGCAGTTCTTC.

J is TRBJ1-5 and V is TRBV30; TRBD1 matches 7 bases. Per germline, CDR1 GTSNPN and CDR2 SVGIG (reference sequence). J was trimmed by 3 bases and V by 4 bases; bases with no gene match: 9. The CDR3 has 15 residues. The DNA for the CDR3 is TGTGCCTGGACCGAGGGGGACAGTGCCAATCAGCCCCAGCATTTT. Translating it yields CAWTEGDSANQPQHF.

This chain joins TRBV27 and TRBJ2-1, with TRBD1 matching 7 bases. The length of the CDR3 is 14 residues. Trimming removed 9 bases from V and 3 bases from J; junction bases left unmatched: 8. The V gene's germline CDR1 is MNHEY and CDR2 SMNVEV (reference sequence). This chain's CDR3 is CASARGTNYNEQFF. The CDR3 DNA reads as TGTGCCAGTGCCAGGGGGACCAACTACAATGAGCAGTTCTTC.

The chain joins TRBV5-1 to TRBJ2-1; 9 positions agree with TRBD2. Germline V gives CDR1 SGHRS, CDR2 YFSETQ. The CDR3 is 16 amino acids. The junction had 8 bases not matched to a gene; V was cut back by 4 bases and J by 3 bases. In DNA, the CDR3 is TGCGCCAGCAGCCCCGCCGTAGCGGGAGTCTACAATGAGCAGTTCTTC. Its translation is CASSPAVAGVYNEQFF.

The chain combines TRBV6-1 with TRBJ1-5; D remains unclear. V lost 1 base and J 5 bases, leaving 12 bases between the germline ends. Germline lookup yields CDR1 MNHNS and CDR2 SASEGT. There are 15 residues in the CDR3. Here the CDR3 DNA reads TGTGCCAGCAGTGAAGGGTCTCGGGGATATCAGCCCCAGCATTTT. This translates into CASSEGSRGYQPQHF.

V is TRBV5-6 and J is TRBJ2-1; D might be TRBD2 (7 bases). Germline assignment: CDR1 SGHDT and CDR2 YYEEEE. The V end lost 4 bases, the J end lost 8 bases, and 16 bases lay between the germline ends. The CDR3 has 14 amino acids. CDR3 DNA: TGTGCCAGCAGCCCTTTGGGGGGGGCTGATGAGCAGTTCTTC. Protein sequence: CASSPLGGADEQFF.

This chain uses TRBV27 with TRBJ1-1, with D unclear. Germline CDR1 reads MNHEY; CDR2 reads SMNVEV (reference sequence). V gave up 5 bases and J gave up 3 bases, with 16 bases separating them. The CDR3 contains 15 residues. CDR3 loop: CASSTRRGMDTEAFF. The CDR3 DNA sequence: TGTGCCAGCAGTACTAGACGGGGAATGGACACTGAAGCTTTCTTT.

This clone has only one observation. V gene TRBV6-1 combines with J gene TRBJ1-2; D ambiguous. The CDR3 has 16 residues. Germline V gene data show CDR1 as MNHNS and CDR2 as SASEGT. The V end was cut by 1 base, the J end by 5 bases, with 17 bases between. CDR3 DNA: TGTGCCAGCAGTGAAGTCGTCTGGGCAAAGGATTATGGCTACACCTTC. Amino acid sequence: CASSEVVWAKDYGYTF.

The chain recombines TRBV5-1 with TRBJ2-3, with 11 bases lining up with TRBD2. CDR3 length: 16 residues. Germline values: CDR1 SGHRS, CDR2 YFSETQ. The V gene end was trimmed by 4 bases and the J gene end by 5 bases; junction bases not matched to a gene: 9. The CDR3 DNA is TGCGCCAGCAGCCTTGTAGCGGGAGGGCCAAGAGATACGCAGTATTTT. It yields the protein CASSLVAGGPRDTQYF.